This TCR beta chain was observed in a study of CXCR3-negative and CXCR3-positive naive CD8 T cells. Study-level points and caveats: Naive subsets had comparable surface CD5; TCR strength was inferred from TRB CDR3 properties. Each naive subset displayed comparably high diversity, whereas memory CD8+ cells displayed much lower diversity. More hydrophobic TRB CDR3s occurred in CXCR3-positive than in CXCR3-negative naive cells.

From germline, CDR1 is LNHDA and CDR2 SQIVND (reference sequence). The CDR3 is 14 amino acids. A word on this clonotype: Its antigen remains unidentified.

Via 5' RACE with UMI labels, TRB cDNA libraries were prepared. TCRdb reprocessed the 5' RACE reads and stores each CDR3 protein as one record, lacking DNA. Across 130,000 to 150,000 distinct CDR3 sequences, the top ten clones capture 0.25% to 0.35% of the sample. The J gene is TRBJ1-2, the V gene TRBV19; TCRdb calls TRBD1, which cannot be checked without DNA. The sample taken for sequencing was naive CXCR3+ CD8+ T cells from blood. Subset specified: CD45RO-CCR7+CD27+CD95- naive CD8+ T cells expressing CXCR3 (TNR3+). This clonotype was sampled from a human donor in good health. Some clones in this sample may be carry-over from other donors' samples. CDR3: CASSTPPGYYGYTF.